A single sample is the source of the 27 T cell receptor beta chains below, sequenced in a study of blood T cell repertoires in COVID-19. Clones were read by immunoSEQ multiplex PCR, and TCRdb kept only the in-frame ones, dropping some. The table includes 50,000 to 65,000 clones, 80% to 90% detected once. The specimen sequenced was peripheral blood. These receptors were taken from a man aged 45-65 years with active COVID-19.

The rearrangement links TRBV2 to TRBJ2-2; D is undetermined. CDR1 is SNHLY, CDR2 FYNNEI, per germline. CDR3 length equals 13 residues. V lost 2 bases and J lost 2, with 3 bases in between. Here the CDR3 DNA reads TGTGCCAGCAGTGAACCTAACACCGGGGAGCTGTTTTTT. It codes for CASSEPNTGELFF.

Here the CDR3 reads CASSSERETQYF. The CDR3 region has the DNA TGTGCCAGCAGCTCGGAGAGGGAGACCCAGTACTTC. The gene calls are TRBV11-1 and TRBJ2-5; D not certain. The CDR3 covers 12 residues. The V and J ends lost 4 bases and 5 bases respectively, with 8 bases between them. Per the germline V gene, CDR1 is SGHAT and CDR2 is FQDESV (reference sequence).

The chain links TRBV13 to TRBJ2-3; 8 nucleotides line up with TRBD1. The CDR3 has 14 residues. The V and J ends lost 4 bases and 4 bases, in that order; junction bases with no gene match: 4. Germline CDR1 is PRHDT and CDR2 is FYEKMQ (reference sequence). The CDR3 sequence: CASSSRTGPDTQYF. The CDR3 DNA reads as TGTGCCAGCAGCTCTCGGACAGGGCCAGATACGCAGTATTTT.

The V and J genes are TRBV2 and TRBJ2-7; possible D gene TRBD1, 6 bases. Trimming stripped 5 bases from V and 3 bases from J, with 8 bases between. Germline values: CDR1 SNHLY, CDR2 FYNNEI. The length of the CDR3 is 12 residues. The DNA of the CDR3 is TGTGCCAGCAGTCTACAGGGCTACGAGCAGTACTTC. Translation gives CASSLQGYEQYF.

The chain couples TRBV4-2 to TRBJ1-5; 7 nucleotides align to TRBD1. The length of the CDR3 is 15 residues. Germline CDR1 LGHNA, CDR2 YNFKEQ. V gave up 1 base and J gave up 6 bases; unmatched junction bases: 6. In nucleotides, the CDR3 is TGTGCCAGCAGCCAAGGGCAGGGGGGCAGTCAGCCCCAGCATTTT. This encodes CASSQGQGGSQPQHF.

The V and J genes are TRBV30 and TRBJ1-4; TRBD1 matches 7 bases. Losses at the gene ends were 0 bases for V and 5 bases for J; bases not matched to a gene: 3. The germline V gene has CDR1 GTSNPN and CDR2 SVGIG (reference sequence). This CDR3 region has 14 residues. The CDR3 region is CAWSVGRGNEKLFF. CDR3 in DNA: TGTGCCTGGAGTGTAGGCAGGGGGAATGAAAAACTGTTTTTT.

V gene TRBV21-1 combines with J gene TRBJ2-5; the table's D gene call, TRBD1, was not cross checked with the DNA. TRBV21-1 is a pseudogene locus. The CDR3 runs 16 residues. The CDR3 loop is CASSTLRQGEEETQYF. In DNA form, the CDR3 reads TGTGCCAGCAGCACTCTCCGACAGGGAGAGGAGGAGACCCAGTACTTC.

The count of this clone is one. This rearrangement joins TRBV2 to TRBJ1-2; 8 bases agree with TRBD1. Germline values: CDR1 SNHLY, CDR2 FYNNEI. The CDR3 loop spans 13 amino acids. Trimming removed 3 bases from V and 7 bases from J; junction bases left unmatched: 4. As DNA, the CDR3 is TGTGCCAGCAGTGACAGGGGGCTTCTTGGCTACACCTTC. Protein sequence: CASSDRGLLGYTF.

The gene calls are TRBV6-2 or TRBV6-3 and TRBJ1-1; 7 nucleotides agree with TRBD1. Germline CDR1 is MNHEY and CDR2 is SVGEGT. V lost 6 bases, J lost 10 bases, and 5 bases stayed unmatched. This CDR3 has 11 residues. CDR3 nucleotide sequence: TGTGCCAGCAGCTCGACAGGGCGAGCTTTCTTT. It specifies CASSSTGRAFF.

This sequence joins TRBV7-9 and TRBJ2-3; maybe TRBD1 (5 bases). Germline CDR1 SEHNR, CDR2 FQNEAQ (reference sequence). This CDR3 region has 12 residues. Deletions cut 3 bases from V and 5 bases from J, with 6 bases between. The CDR3 loop is CASSFQGDTQYF. CDR3 bases: TGTGCCAGCAGCTTTCAGGGAGATACGCAGTATTTT. The whole variable domain, filled in from reference TRBV7-9 and TRBJ2-3, reads DTGVSQNPRHKITKRGQNVTFRCDPISEHNRLYWYRQTLGQGPEFLTYFQNEAQLEKSRLLSDRFSAERPKGSFSTLEIQRTEQGDSAMYLCASSFQGDTQYFGPGTRLTVL.

CDR3 loop: CASSLAPTGTTGELFF. The CDR3 DNA reads as TGTGCCAGCAGCTTAGCGCCGACAGGGACCACCGGGGAGCTGTTTTTT. The chain links TRBV7-6 to TRBJ2-2; 7 bases map to TRBD1. This CDR3 contains 16 residues. The V segment lost 0 bases and the J segment 4 bases; nucleotides outside the gene matches: 5. Germline CDR1 reads SGHVS; CDR2 reads FNYEAQ.

This clone was observed a handful of times. The chain employs TRBV30 and TRBJ1-5; a possible D gene is TRBD1 (6 bases). The CDR3 spans 12 residues. Trimming removed 2 bases at V and 10 bases at J, with 12 bases between. The V gene's germline CDR1 is GTSNPN and CDR2 SVGIG (reference sequence). CDR3 protein: CAWSKETGPQHF. The CDR3 bases are TGTGCCTGGAGTAAGGAGACAGGCCCCCAGCATTTT.

This clone was detected a few times. The chain employs TRBV20-1 and TRBJ2-3; D is uncertain. The CDR3 is 11 amino acids. Germline V lookup: CDR1 DFQATT, CDR2 SNEGSKA (reference sequence). Trimming cost V 0 bases and J 10 bases, with 8 bases left between them. The CDR3 DNA reads TGCAGTGCTAGAGACCTAGGCCCGCAGTATTTT. As protein: CSARDLGPQYF.

CDR3 sequence (DNA): TGCGCCAGCAGCTTGGGAGGGGGGAACACTGAAGCTTTCTTT. Its translation: CASSLGGGNTEAFF. This chain uses TRBV5-1 with TRBJ1-1; D might be TRBD1 (6 bases). Germline V gene lookup returns CDR1 SGHRS and CDR2 YFSETQ. The germline V and J ends were trimmed by 0 bases and 1 base, with 7 bases remaining between them. This CDR3 has 14 amino acids. Full variable domain (missing parts from reference TRBV5-1 and TRBJ1-1): KAGVTQTPRYLIKTRGQQVTLSCSPISGHRSVSWYQQTPGQGLQFLFEYFSETQRNKGNFPGRFSGRQFSNSRSEMNVSTLELGDSALYLCASSLGGGNTEAFFGQGTRLTVV.

The chain has TRBV23-1 and TRBJ2-5; tentatively, D is TRBD1 (6 bases). TRBV23-1 is known as an ORF, though its function is uncertain. V dropped 5 bases and J dropped 0 bases, with 13 bases sitting between them. This CDR3 is 15 amino acids long. CDR3 sequence reads: CASSTDSRYQETQYF. The CDR3 nucleotides read TGCGCCAGCAGTACGGACAGCCGGTACCAAGAGACCCAGTACTTC.

The gene calls are TRBV28 and TRBJ2-6; D is perhaps TRBD1 (6 bases). The V and J ends lost 6 bases and 1 base respectively, with 10 bases between them. In germline, CDR1 is MDHEN, CDR2 SYDVKM. The CDR3 is 15 amino acids. CDR3 loop: CASRGQGSGANVLTF. Here the CDR3 DNA reads TGTGCCAGCAGGGGGCAGGGGTCTGGGGCCAACGTCCTGACTTTC.

As DNA, the CDR3 is TGCGCCAGCAGTGAGTCCTCACAGGGTGAGCAGTACTTC. It codes for CASSESSQGEQYF. V and J are TRBV10-1 and TRBJ2-7; a possible D gene is TRBD1 (6 bases). V was pared by 0 bases and J by 7 bases, with 10 bases between. Per the germline V gene, CDR1 is WNHNN and CDR2 is SYGVQD (reference sequence). The CDR3 spans 13 residues.

The CDR3 is CASSKGGRRGMNTEAFF. CDR3 nucleotides: TGTGCCAGTAGTAAGGGAGGCAGGCGAGGGATGAACACTGAAGCTTTCTTT. The chain is built from TRBV19 and TRBJ1-1; D is undetermined. The length of the CDR3 is 17 residues. Germline CDR1 is LNHDA and CDR2 is SQIVND (reference sequence). V was cut by 4 bases and J by 0 bases, with 18 bases left in between.

V is TRBV6-2 or TRBV6-3 and J is TRBJ2-3; 13 nucleotides agree with TRBD2. The CDR3 consists of 16 residues. V was clipped by 6 bases and J by 5 bases; unmatched bases: 8. CDR1 is MNHEY and CDR2 is SVGEGT in the germline V gene. CDR3 in DNA: TGTGCCAGCAGCCGCGGACTAGCGGGAGTGAGAGATACGCAGTATTTT. It yields the protein CASSRGLAGVRDTQYF.

With regard to this clone: Its ends do not fully match the called genes, so a read error is possible. The chain couples TRBV29-1 to TRBJ1-1; maybe TRBD1 (6 bases). The germline gives CDR1 SQVTM, CDR2 ANQGSEA. The length of the CDR3 is 15 residues. The CDR3: CSVEADSSRDTEAFF. Here the CDR3 DNA reads TGCAGCGTAGAAGCGGACAGCTCTAGGGACACTGAAGCTTTCTTT. The full variable domain, rest sourced from reference TRBV29-1 and TRBJ1-1, is SAVISQKPSRDICQRGTSLTIQCQVDSQVTMMFWYRQQPGQSLTLIATANQGSEATYESGFVIDKFPISRPNLTFSTLTVSNMSPEDSSIYLCSVEADSSRDTEAFFGQGTRLTVV.

J is TRBJ2-2 and V is TRBV6-2 or TRBV6-3, with 9 bases fitting TRBD1. The V gene's germline CDR1 is MNHEY and CDR2 SVGEGT. J was trimmed by 6 bases and V by 6 bases; bases with no gene match: 8. This CDR3 region has 15 residues. The CDR3 DNA reads TGTGCCAGCAGCCGGGGACAGGGTGGCGCCGGGGAGCTGTTTTTT. Translating it yields CASSRGQGGAGELFF.

The rearrangement joins TRBV9 to TRBJ1-3; D gene unclear. Per germline, CDR1 SGDLS and CDR2 YYNGEE. V dropped 0 bases and J dropped 4 bases, with 14 bases sitting between them. The length of the CDR3 is 16 residues. CDR3 DNA: TGTGCCAGCAGCGTAGGCACAGCCCGTGGGGGAAACACCATATATTTT. It translates to CASSVGTARGGNTIYF.

The J gene is TRBJ1-1, the V gene TRBV7-8; tentatively, D is TRBD1 (5 bases). This CDR3 has 16 amino acids. Germline-derived CDR1 and CDR2 are SGHVS and FQNEAQ. Trimming removed 5 bases from V and 1 base from J, with 17 bases in between. Here the CDR3 DNA reads TGTGCCAGCAGCCCCCGGCTAGGGGCAGGGAACACTGAAGCTTTCTTT. It codes for CASSPRLGAGNTEAFF.

The chain recombines TRBV30 with TRBJ2-2; TRBD2 might be the D (7 bases). V was pared by 0 bases and J by 0 bases, with 11 bases between. CDR1 and CDR2 from the germline V gene are GTSNPN and SVGIG (reference sequence). The CDR3 is 16 residues long. CDR3 amino acids: CAWSVGGGANTGELFF. Written as DNA, the CDR3 is TGTGCCTGGAGTGTAGGGGGGGGAGCGAACACCGGGGAGCTGTTTTTT. Full variable domain (rest looked up from reference TRBV30 and TRBJ2-2): SQTIHQWPATLVQPVGSPLSLECTVEGTSNPNLYWYRQAAGRGLQLLFYSVGIGQISSEVPQNLSASRPQDRQFILSSKKLLLSDSGFYLCAWSVGGGANTGELFFGEGSRLTVL.

This clone was found once. The chain joins TRBV13 to TRBJ2-5; 13 bases are shared with TRBD2. The V gene end was trimmed by 5 bases and the J gene end by 3 bases; junction bases not matched to a gene: 9. The CDR3 extends over 17 amino acids. CDR1 and CDR2 (germline): PRHDT, FYEKMQ (reference sequence). Written as DNA, the CDR3 is TGTGCCAGCAGCGCAGGGACTAGCGGGGCTCTGGAAGAGACCCAGTACTTC. Protein product: CASSAGTSGALEETQYF.

This clone was recorded once. This chain links TRBV28 with TRBJ2-7; possibly TRBD1 for D (6 bases). The CDR3 is 15 residues long. Germline CDR1 reads MDHEN; CDR2 reads SYDVKM. Trimming removed 6 bases from V and 3 bases from J, with 18 bases in between. The CDR3 DNA reads TGTGCCAGCAGCACGGGACACCTCGGGCTCTACGAGCAGTACTTC. This sequence encodes CASSTGHLGLYEQYF.

The rearrangement links TRBV7-3 to TRBJ1-1; the D is unclear. V lost 0 bases, J lost 3 bases, and 5 bases lay in between. Per the germline V gene, CDR1 is SGHTA and CDR2 is FQGTGA. CDR3 length: 13 amino acids. The CDR3 loop is CASSLTEHTEAFF. The CDR3 region has the DNA TGTGCCAGCAGCTTAACAGAGCACACTGAAGCTTTCTTT.